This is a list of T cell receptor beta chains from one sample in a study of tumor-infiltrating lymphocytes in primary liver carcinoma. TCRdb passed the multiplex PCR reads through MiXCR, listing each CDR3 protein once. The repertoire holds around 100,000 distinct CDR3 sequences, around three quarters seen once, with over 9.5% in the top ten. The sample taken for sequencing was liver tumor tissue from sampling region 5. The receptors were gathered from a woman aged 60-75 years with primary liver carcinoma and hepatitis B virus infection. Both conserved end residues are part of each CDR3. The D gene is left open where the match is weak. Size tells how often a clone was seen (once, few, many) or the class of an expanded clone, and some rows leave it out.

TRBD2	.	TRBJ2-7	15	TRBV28	CASDTGLAGKYEQYF	TGTGCCAGCGATACGGGACTAGCGGGGAAATACGAGCAGTACTTC
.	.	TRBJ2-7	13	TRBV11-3	CASGQGTSSEQNF	TGTGCCAGCGGACAAGGGACATCGTCCGAGCAGAACTTT
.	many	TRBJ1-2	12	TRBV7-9	CASSLAQYGYTF	TGTGCCAGCAGCTTAGCACAGTATGGCTACACCTTC
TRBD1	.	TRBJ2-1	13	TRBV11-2	CASISTTGEERFF	TGTGCCAGCATCTCGACTACAGGGGAAGAGCGGTTCTTC
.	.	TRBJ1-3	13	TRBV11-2	CASSFPGVNTIYF	TGTGCCAGCAGCTTCCCCGGCGTAAACACCATATACTTT
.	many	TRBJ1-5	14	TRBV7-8	CASSLLAGDQPQHF	TGTGCCAGCAGCTTATTAGCTGGGGATCAGCCCCAGCATTTT
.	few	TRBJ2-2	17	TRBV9	CASSVASRVRGTGELFF	TGTGCCAGCAGCGTAGCTTCCCGGGTGAGGGGCACCGGGGAGCTGTTTTTT
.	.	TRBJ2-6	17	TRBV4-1	CASGQDRRGTGANVLTF	TGCGCCAGCGGCCAAGATCGTAGAGGGACTGGGGCCAACGTCCTAACTTTC
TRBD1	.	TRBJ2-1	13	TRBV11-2	CVTSLDRDDEQFF	TGTGTCACCAGTTTGGACAGGGACGATGAGCAGTTCTTC
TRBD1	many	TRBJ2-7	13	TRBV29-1	CSVVSGTAYEQYF	TGCAGCGTCGTCTCCGGGACAGCCTACGAGCAGTACTTC
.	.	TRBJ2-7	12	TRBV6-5	CAGTSSGYEQYF	TGTGCCGGCACTTCCAGTGGTTACGAGCAGTACTTC
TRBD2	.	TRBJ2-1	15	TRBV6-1	CASIRGASGSFWQFF	TGTGCCAGCATCAGGGGGGCTAGCGGGAGCTTCTGGCAGTTCTTC
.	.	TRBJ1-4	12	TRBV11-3	CASSPNRAQLFF	TGTGCCAGCAGCCCAAACAGGGCACAACTGTTTTTT
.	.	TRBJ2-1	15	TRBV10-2	CASSELSSRKGEQFF	TGCGCCAGCAGTGAGTTGTCGAGCAGGAAGGGTGAGCAGTTCTTC
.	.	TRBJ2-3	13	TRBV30	CAWSARRPDTQYF	TGTGCCTGGAGTGCCAGGAGGCCAGATACGCAATATTTT
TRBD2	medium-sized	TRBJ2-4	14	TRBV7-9	CASSSGGAKNIQYF	TGTGCCAGCAGCTCGGGAGGGGCCAAAAACATTCAGTACTTC
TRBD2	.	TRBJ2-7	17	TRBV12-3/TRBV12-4	CASSAPGTRNPSYGQYF	TGTGCCAGCAGTGCCCCCGGGACTAGAAATCCCTCCTACGGGCAGTACTTC
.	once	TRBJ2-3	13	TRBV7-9	CASRSTGVNTQYF	TGTGCCAGCAGATCCACTGGCGTAAATACGCAGTATTTT
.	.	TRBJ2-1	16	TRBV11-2	CASSPTVTALNNEQFF	TGTGCCAGCAGTCCAACCGTGACAGCTCTAAACAATGAGCAGTTCTTC
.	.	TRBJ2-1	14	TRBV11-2	CTSSLGSGRGEQFF	TGTACCAGCAGCTTAGGGTCTGGCAGGGGTGAACAGTTCTTC
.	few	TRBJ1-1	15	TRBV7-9	CASSPTSTGKTEAFF	TGTGCCAGCAGCCCTACTTCAACAGGGAAAACTGAAGCTTTCTTT
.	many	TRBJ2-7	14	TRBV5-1	CASSAASALYEQYF	TGCGCCAGCAGCGCGGCTAGCGCTCTCTACGAGCAGTACTTC